Following are 29 T cell receptor beta chains from one sample sequenced in a study of OX40 agonist ivuxolimab in advanced cancers. Repertoires were generated with immunoSEQ multiplex PCR, while TCRdb's copy carries only in-frame clones and drops some. The repertoire includes about 44,000 clones, approximately 91% of them detected once, and roughly 18% sits in the top ten. Sequenced here: CD4+ or CD8+ T cells sorted from blood, sampled in a trial of the OX40 agonist ivuxolimab. These receptors were taken from an adult with an advanced solid tumor such as melanoma, head and neck, liver or kidney cancer.

V usage is TRBV7-9 and J usage is TRBJ1-1, with a weak D call TRBD1 (6 bases). V gave up 1 base and J gave up 5 bases, with 14 bases separating them. This CDR3 has 15 residues. The V gene's germline CDR1 is SEHNR and CDR2 FQNEAQ (reference sequence). DNA of the CDR3: TGTGCCAGCAGCTTAGGGGGGCAGGGAGGTACTGAAGCTTTCTTT. Residues: CASSLGGQGGTEAFF.

The genes are TRBV5-1 and TRBJ2-7, with D possibly being TRBD1 (5 bases). CDR1 SGHRS and CDR2 YFSETQ come from the germline V gene. The CDR3 length is 14 residues. V was pared by 0 bases and J by 2 bases, with 9 bases between. The CDR3 DNA reads as TGCGCCAGCAGCTTGGGACAGTCGACCTACGAGCAGTACTTC. Encoded protein: CASSLGQSTYEQYF.

This chain connects TRBV7-8 to TRBJ1-2, with D possibly TRBD1 on 5 matching bases. Trimming took off 2 bases at V and 8 bases at J, with 18 bases between the two ends. Per germline, CDR1 SGHVS and CDR2 FQNEAQ. The CDR3 is 15 amino acids. CDR3 DNA: TGTGCCAGCAGCTTACCTAGGGGCCTTGGGTGGGGCTACACCTTC. It encodes CASSLPRGLGWGYTF.

V usage is TRBV9 and J usage is TRBJ2-1; 10 nucleotides agree with TRBD2. The junction had 10 bases not matched to a gene; V was cut back by 0 bases and J by 7 bases. Germline V CDR1 and CDR2: SGDLS, YYNGEE. CDR3 length: 17 amino acids. CDR3 sequence reads: CASSVAIAGGLRNEQFF. The DNA for the CDR3 is TGTGCCAGCAGCGTAGCGATAGCGGGGGGTCTAAGGAATGAGCAGTTCTTC.

For this clone: Other DNA sequences of this sample code for an identical CDR3. V and J are TRBV13 and TRBJ2-3; 15 bases fit TRBD2. The ends lost 6 bases at V and 4 bases at J; junction bases unmatched: 8. The CDR3 is 17 amino acids. Per germline, CDR1 PRHDT and CDR2 FYEKMQ (reference sequence). The CDR3, as DNA: TGTGCCAGCAGACTAGAGGGACTAGCGGGGGGATCAGATACGCAGTATTTT. Translation gives CASRLEGLAGGSDTQYF.

This clone was recorded once. V usage is TRBV6-1 and J usage is TRBJ1-1, with a tentative D call TRBD1 (6 bases). Germline V gene sequence: CDR1 MNHNS, CDR2 SASEGT. The V end was cut by 7 bases, the J end by 1 base, with 10 bases between. This CDR3 has 13 amino acids. CDR3 sequence: CASKRGQNTEAFF. CDR3 in DNA: TGTGCCAGCAAAAGGGGACAGAACACTGAAGCTTTCTTT.

This rearrangement joins TRBV19 to TRBJ2-7; D is perhaps TRBD1 (6 bases). CDR3 length: 13 amino acids. Germline lookup yields CDR1 LNHDA and CDR2 SQIVND (reference sequence). Trimming left V 7 bases short and J 4 bases short, with 14 bases between. In DNA form, the CDR3 reads TGTGCCAGTACGGCCCGGACAGTTTACGAGCAGTACGTC. Protein: CASTARTVYEQYV.

The chain couples TRBV27 to TRBJ2-3; possible D gene TRBD2, 6 bases. This CDR3 is built from 15 residues. With 2 bases removed from V and 1 base from J, the gap between germline ends came to 10 bases. In germline, CDR1 is MNHEY, CDR2 SMNVEV (reference sequence). The CDR3 DNA reads as TGTGCCAGCAGTTTAAACGGAGGGGGCACAGATACGCAGTATTTT. This codes for CASSLNGGGTDTQYF.

The chain joins TRBV27 to TRBJ1-3; 7 bases match TRBD1. V shed 3 bases, J shed 2 bases, and the junction held 4 bases outside the gene matches. Germline-derived CDR1 and CDR2 are MNHEY and SMNVEV (reference sequence). The length of the CDR3 is 15 residues. Here the CDR3 DNA reads TGTGCCAGCAGTTTTGGTACAGGGGCTGGAAACACCATATATTTT. Residues: CASSFGTGAGNTIYF.

The rearrangement links TRBV27 to TRBJ1-1, with D maybe TRBD1 (5 bases). There are 12 residues in the CDR3. With 0 bases removed from V and 10 bases from J, the gap between germline ends came to 9 bases. The germline gives CDR1 MNHEY, CDR2 SMNVEV (reference sequence). Here the CDR3 reads CASSLSGDIAFF. In DNA, the CDR3 is TGTGCCAGCAGTTTATCGGGGGATATAGCTTTCTTT.

This clone has more than one count but fewer than ten. This chain joins TRBV5-8 and TRBJ1-5; no firm D call. The ends were cut back, 4 bases at V and 9 bases at J, with 8 bases in the middle. This CDR3 region has 11 residues. Germline values: CDR1 SGHTS, CDR2 YDEGEE. The CDR3 nucleotides read TGTGCCAGCAGCCGTCCTGGGCCCCAGCATTTT. The encoded protein is CASSRPGPQHF.

This clone was seen only once. Given a far larger clone just one base away, this is likely a sequencing read error. Other nucleotide sequences in the sample specify the same CDR3. This chain uses TRBV4-1 with TRBJ1-1; D is unclear. This CDR3 region has 13 residues. Germline-derived CDR1 and CDR2 are MGHRA and YSYEKL. The V end was cut by 4 bases, the J end by 0 bases, with 6 bases between. DNA for the CDR3: TGCGCCAGCAGCCCGACGGTGAACACTGAAGCTTTCTTT. Translating it yields CASSPTVNTEAFF.

This clone was detected a few times. This chain uses TRBV28 with TRBJ2-7; D ambiguous. The CDR3 length is 16 residues. Germline V gene sequence: CDR1 MDHEN, CDR2 SYDVKM. Deletions cut 6 bases from V and 2 bases from J, with 20 bases between. The CDR3 DNA reads TGTGCCAGCAGCCCTAATTTTGGTAGCTCCACCTACGAGCAGTACTTC. It encodes CASSPNFGSSTYEQYF.

J is TRBJ2-1 and V is TRBV28, with 11 bases identical to TRBD2. Germline loops: CDR1 MDHEN, CDR2 SYDVKM. The J segment lost 5 bases and the V segment lost 3 bases, leaving 6 bases of the junction unmatched. The CDR3 runs to 16 residues. CDR3 bases: TGTGCCAGCAGTTTCCCTCTTAGCGGGGGGGACAATGAGCAGTTCTTC. It is translated as CASSFPLSGGDNEQFF.

The rearrangement uses TRBV5-1 and TRBJ1-2; D unclear. With 5 bases removed from V and 6 bases from J, the gap between germline ends came to 14 bases. The CDR3 has 13 amino acids. CDR1 SGHRS and CDR2 YFSETQ come from the germline V gene. The CDR3 here is CASRDQLKDGYTF. CDR3 nucleotide sequence: TGCGCCAGCAGGGACCAGCTCAAGGATGGCTACACCTTC.

The chain couples TRBV13 to TRBJ2-5; D is ambiguous. Germline-derived CDR1 and CDR2 are PRHDT and FYEKMQ (reference sequence). The CDR3 consists of 14 residues. Deletions cut 5 bases from V and 2 bases from J, with 12 bases between. The CDR3 DNA sequence: TGTGCCAGCAGCATCCGGGCCGATCAAGAGACCCAGTACTTC. Its protein is CASSIRADQETQYF.

The chain uses TRBV6-1 and TRBJ2-3; weak D call: TRBD2 (5 bases). Germline V gene lookup returns CDR1 MNHNS and CDR2 SASEGT. V was clipped by 0 bases and J by 7 bases, with 8 bases between them. The CDR3 sequence is 13 residues long. The CDR3 here is CASSEAVGNTQYF. CDR3 sequence (DNA): TGTGCCAGCAGTGAAGCGGTCGGGAATACGCAGTATTTT.

The rearrangement joins TRBV10-3 to TRBJ2-3, with D unclear. Germline V gene data show CDR1 as ENHRY and CDR2 as SYGVKD. V was cut by 7 bases and J by 5 bases, with 7 bases left in between. The CDR3 consists of 11 residues. CDR3 sequence (DNA): TGTGCCATCAAGGGAAAAGATACGCAGTATTTT. This sequence encodes CAIKGKDTQYF.

The chain combines TRBV7-9 with TRBJ1-1, with D hard to call. The CDR3 spans 13 residues. Per germline, CDR1 SEHNR and CDR2 FQNEAQ (reference sequence). Trimming removed 6 bases at V and 3 bases at J, with 11 bases between. The CDR3: CASSLTGYTEAFF. CDR3 bases: TGTGCCAGCAGTCTAACGGGCTACACTGAAGCTTTCTTT.

This chain uses TRBV7-7 with TRBJ2-5, with D possibly TRBD1 on 6 matching bases. Germline V gene lookup returns CDR1 SSHAT and CDR2 FNYEAQ (reference sequence). Deletions cut 5 bases from V and 5 bases from J, with 18 bases between. The CDR3 is made up of 15 amino acids. CDR3 residues: CASSAGVGAMETQYF. CDR3 coding DNA: TGTGCCAGCAGCGCCGGGGTGGGGGCAATGGAGACCCAGTACTTC.

This clone was counted once. The V gene is TRBV7-3, the J gene TRBJ2-7; D unclear. Germline V gives CDR1 SGHTA, CDR2 FQGTGA. The V end was cut by 5 bases, the J end by 0 bases, with 5 bases between. The CDR3 runs to 12 residues. Here the CDR3 DNA reads TGTGCCAGCAGCCTAGGCTCCTACGAGCAGTACTTC. Its translation is CASSLGSYEQYF.

J is TRBJ2-7 and V is TRBV7-9; D gene uncertain. The CDR3 covers 13 residues. Germline lookup yields CDR1 SEHNR and CDR2 FQNEAQ (reference sequence). The ends were cut back, 1 base at V and 5 bases at J, with 9 bases in the middle. The CDR3 spells CASSLGAGDEQYV. CDR3 nucleotides: TGTGCCAGCAGCTTAGGGGCAGGCGACGAGCAGTACGTC.

The chain has TRBV5-8 and TRBJ1-6; no clear D gene. Between the trimmed V and J ends, which lost 0 bases and 8 bases, there was a span of 15 bases. CDR3 length equals 16 residues. Germline V gene sequence: CDR1 SGHTS, CDR2 YDEGEE. Here the CDR3 reads CASSLEASYADSPLHF. CDR3 in DNA: TGTGCCAGCAGCTTGGAGGCCAGCTATGCTGATTCACCCCTCCACTTT. The complete variable domain, with remaining parts taken from reference TRBV5-8 and TRBJ1-6, reads EAGVTQSPTHLIKTRGQQATLRCSPISGHTSVYWYQQALGLGLQFLLWYDEGEERNRGNFPPRFSGRQFPNYSSELNVNALELEDSALYLCASSLEASYADSPLHFGNGTRLTVT.

In its sample, this clone was seen once. CDR3 nucleotides: TGTGCCAGCAGCCCCCCCACCATCTACGAGCAGTACTTC. Translating it yields CASSPPTIYEQYF. V gene TRBV7-9 combines with J gene TRBJ2-7, with D unclear. The CDR3 spans 13 residues. Trimming left V 5 bases short and J 3 bases short, with 11 bases between. Germline V CDR1 and CDR2: SEHNR, FQNEAQ (reference sequence).

The chain has TRBV28 and TRBJ2-7, with D maybe TRBD1 (6 bases). In germline, CDR1 is MDHEN, CDR2 SYDVKM. The V end was cut by 3 bases, the J end by 5 bases, with 11 bases between. The CDR3 loop spans 13 amino acids. The CDR3 DNA reads as TGTGCCAGCAGTTTCAGACAGGCGCACGAGCAGTACTTC. Its translation: CASSFRQAHEQYF.

This chain links TRBV13 with TRBJ2-7, with 8 bases that match TRBD1. The CDR3 has 13 residues. CDR1 is PRHDT and CDR2 is FYEKMQ in the germline V gene (reference sequence). The V segment lost 4 bases and the J segment 6 bases; nucleotides outside the gene matches: 5. The CDR3 here is CASSSGQGSEQYV. For the CDR3, the DNA is TGTGCCAGCAGCTCCGGACAGGGTTCCGAGCAGTACGTC.

The chain links TRBV9 to TRBJ2-2; the D is unclear. The CDR3 contains 14 residues. V dropped 0 bases and J dropped 4 bases, with 7 bases sitting between them. Germline CDR1 SGDLS, CDR2 YYNGEE. CDR3 residues: CASSVGPSTGELFF. The CDR3 DNA sequence: TGTGCCAGCAGCGTAGGGCCGAGCACCGGGGAGCTGTTTTTT.

In regard to this clone: One end of the junction is discordant with germline, which a read error may explain. The sample contains more than one DNA sequence encoding this CDR3. This sequence joins TRBV11-3 and TRBJ2-2, with a possible D match to TRBD1 (6 bases). This CDR3 contains 13 residues. CDR1 and CDR2 (germline): SGHNT, YENEEA. This CDR3 is CASSLQGFGELFF. The CDR3 bases are TGTGCCAGCAGCTTACAGGGGTTCGGGGAGCTATTTTTT.

As for this clone: A much larger clone differs by one base, so this may be a read error. The chain joins TRBV28 to TRBJ2-2; D is unresolved. CDR1 MDHEN and CDR2 SYDVKM come from the germline V gene. The CDR3 length is 11 residues. Deletions cut 6 bases from V and 3 bases from J, with 2 bases between. Here the CDR3 reads CASSDTGELFF. The CDR3 DNA follows: TGTGCCAGCAGCGACACCGGGGAGCTGTTTTTT.